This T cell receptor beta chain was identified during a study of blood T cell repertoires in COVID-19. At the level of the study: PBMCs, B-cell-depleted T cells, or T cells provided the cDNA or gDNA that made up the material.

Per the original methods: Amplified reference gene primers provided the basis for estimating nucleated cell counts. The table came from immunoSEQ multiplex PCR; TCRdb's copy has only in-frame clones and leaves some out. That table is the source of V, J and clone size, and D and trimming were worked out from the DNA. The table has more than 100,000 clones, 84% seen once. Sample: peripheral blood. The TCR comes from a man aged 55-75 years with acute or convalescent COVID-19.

The CDR3 loop reads CASSEGPYEQYF. The CDR3 DNA is TGTGCCAGTTCGGAGGGCCCGTACGAGCAGTACTTC. The V call is TRBV12-3 or TRBV12-4, the J call TRBJ2-7, with a tentative D call TRBD2 (6 bases). Trimming stripped 9 bases from V and 4 bases from J, with 13 bases between. The CDR3 totals 12 residues.